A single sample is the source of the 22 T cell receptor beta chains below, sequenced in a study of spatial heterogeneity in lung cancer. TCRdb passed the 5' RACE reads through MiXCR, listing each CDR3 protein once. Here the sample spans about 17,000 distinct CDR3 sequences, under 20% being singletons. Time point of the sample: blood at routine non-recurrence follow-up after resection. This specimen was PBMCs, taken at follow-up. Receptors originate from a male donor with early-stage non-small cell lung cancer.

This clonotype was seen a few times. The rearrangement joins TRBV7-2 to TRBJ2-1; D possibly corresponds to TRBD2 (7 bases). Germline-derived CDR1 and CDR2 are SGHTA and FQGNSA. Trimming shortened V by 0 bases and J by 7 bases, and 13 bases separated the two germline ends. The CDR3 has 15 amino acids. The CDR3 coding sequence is TGTGCCAGCAGCTTAGCGTTACAGGGAGGGAATGAGCAGTTCTTC. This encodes CASSLALQGGNEQFF. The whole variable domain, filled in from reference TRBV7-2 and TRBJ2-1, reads GAGVSQSPSNKVTEKGKDVELRCDPISGHTALYWYRQSLGQGLEFLIYFQGNSAPDKSGLPSDRFSAERTGGSVSTLTIQRTQQEDSAVYLCASSLALQGGNEQFFGPGTRLTVL.

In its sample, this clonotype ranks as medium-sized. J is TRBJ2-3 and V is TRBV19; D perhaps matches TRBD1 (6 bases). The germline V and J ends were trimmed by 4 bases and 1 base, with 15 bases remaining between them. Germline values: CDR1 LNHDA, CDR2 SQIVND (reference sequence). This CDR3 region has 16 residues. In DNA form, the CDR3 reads TGTGCCAGTAGTACCGGTGGGGGCACGGGCACAGATACGCAGTATTTT. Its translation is CASSTGGGTGTDTQYF.

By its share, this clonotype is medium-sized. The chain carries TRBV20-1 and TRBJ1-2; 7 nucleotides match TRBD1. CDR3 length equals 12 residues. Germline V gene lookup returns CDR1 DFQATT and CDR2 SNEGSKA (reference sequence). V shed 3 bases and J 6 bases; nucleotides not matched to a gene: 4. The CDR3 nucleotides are TGCAGTGCTAGCCAGGGGGGTCATGGCTACACCTTC. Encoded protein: CSASQGGHGYTF.

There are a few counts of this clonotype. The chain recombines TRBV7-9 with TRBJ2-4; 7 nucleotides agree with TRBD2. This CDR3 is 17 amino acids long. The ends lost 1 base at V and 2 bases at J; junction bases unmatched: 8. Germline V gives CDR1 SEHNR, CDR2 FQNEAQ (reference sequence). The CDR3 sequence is CASSLGGEGSSKNIQYF. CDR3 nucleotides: TGTGCCAGCAGCTTAGGAGGGGAGGGAAGTTCCAAAAACATTCAGTACTTC. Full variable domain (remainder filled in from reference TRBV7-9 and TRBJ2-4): DTGVSQNPRHKITKRGQNVTFRCDPISEHNRLYWYRQTLGQGPEFLTYFQNEAQLEKSRLLSDRFSAERPKGSFSTLEIQRTEQGDSAMYLCASSLGGEGSSKNIQYFGAGTRLSVL.

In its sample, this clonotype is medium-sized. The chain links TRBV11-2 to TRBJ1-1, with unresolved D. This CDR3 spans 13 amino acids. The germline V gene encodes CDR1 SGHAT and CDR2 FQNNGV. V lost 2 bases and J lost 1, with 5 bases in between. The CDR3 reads CASSLSPNTEAFF. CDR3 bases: TGTGCCAGCAGCTTATCCCCGAACACTGAAGCTTTCTTT.

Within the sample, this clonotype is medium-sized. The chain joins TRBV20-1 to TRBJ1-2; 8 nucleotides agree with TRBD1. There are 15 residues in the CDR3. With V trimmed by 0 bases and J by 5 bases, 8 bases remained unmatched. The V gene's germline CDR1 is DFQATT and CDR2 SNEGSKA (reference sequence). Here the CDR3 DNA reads TGCAGTGCTAGAGATCCTGGCAGGGGGCGGTATGGCTACACCTTC. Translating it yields CSARDPGRGRYGYTF.

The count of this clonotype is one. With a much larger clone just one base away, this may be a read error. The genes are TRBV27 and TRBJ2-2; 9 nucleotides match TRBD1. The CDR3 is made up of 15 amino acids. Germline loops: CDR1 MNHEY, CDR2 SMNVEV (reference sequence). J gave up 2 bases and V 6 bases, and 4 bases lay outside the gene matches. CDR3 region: CASRLTGGNTGELFF. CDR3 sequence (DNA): TGTGCCAGCAGGCTAACAGGGGGCAACACCGGGGAGCTGTTTTTT.

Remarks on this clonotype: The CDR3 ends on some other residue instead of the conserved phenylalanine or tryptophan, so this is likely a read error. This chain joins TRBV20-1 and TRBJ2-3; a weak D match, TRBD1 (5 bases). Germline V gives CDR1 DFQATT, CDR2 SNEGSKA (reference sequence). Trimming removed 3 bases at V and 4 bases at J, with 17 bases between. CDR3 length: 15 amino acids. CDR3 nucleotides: TGCAGTGCTAGTGACTTGGGCAGGGCCCCAGATACGCAGTATTTG. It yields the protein CSASDLGRAPDTQYL.

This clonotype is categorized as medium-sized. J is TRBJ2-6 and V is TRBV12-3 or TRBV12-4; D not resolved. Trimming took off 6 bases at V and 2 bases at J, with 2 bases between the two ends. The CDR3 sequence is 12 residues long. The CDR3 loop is CASRAGANVLTF. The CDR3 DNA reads TGTGCCAGCAGGGCTGGGGCCAACGTCCTGACTTTC.

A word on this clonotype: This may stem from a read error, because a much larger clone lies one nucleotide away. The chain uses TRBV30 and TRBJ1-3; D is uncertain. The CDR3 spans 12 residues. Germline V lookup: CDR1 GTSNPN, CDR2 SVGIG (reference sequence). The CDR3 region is CAWSDSGDTIYF. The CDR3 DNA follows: TGTGCCTGGAGTGATTCTGGAGACACCATATATTTT. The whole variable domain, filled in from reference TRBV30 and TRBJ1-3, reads SQTIHQWPATLVQPVGSPLSLECTVEGTSNPNLYWYRQAAGRGLQLLFYSVGIGQISSEVPQNLSASRPQDRQFILSSKKLLLSDSGFYLCAWSDSGDTIYFGEGSWLTVV.

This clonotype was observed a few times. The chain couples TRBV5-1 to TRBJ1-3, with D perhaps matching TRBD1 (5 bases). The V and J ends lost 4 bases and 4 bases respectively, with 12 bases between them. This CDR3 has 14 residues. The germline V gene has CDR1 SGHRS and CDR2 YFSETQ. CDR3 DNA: TGCGCCAGCAGCGCAGGGACGGTAGGAAACACCATATATTTT. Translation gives CASSAGTVGNTIYF.

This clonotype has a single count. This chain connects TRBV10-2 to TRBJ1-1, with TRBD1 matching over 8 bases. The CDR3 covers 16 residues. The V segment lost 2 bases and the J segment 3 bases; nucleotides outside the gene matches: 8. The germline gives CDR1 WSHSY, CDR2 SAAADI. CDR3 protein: CASSEAFRGRDTEAFF. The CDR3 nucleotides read TGCGCCAGCAGTGAGGCCTTCAGGGGGCGAGACACTGAAGCTTTCTTT.

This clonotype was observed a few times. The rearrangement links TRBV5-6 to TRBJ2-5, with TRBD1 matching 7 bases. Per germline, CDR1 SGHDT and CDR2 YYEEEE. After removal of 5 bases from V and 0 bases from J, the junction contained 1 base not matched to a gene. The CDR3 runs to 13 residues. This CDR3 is CASRGTDQETQYF. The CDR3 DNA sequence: TGTGCCAGCAGGGGGACAGACCAAGAGACCCAGTACTTC.

CDR3 DNA: TGCGCCAGCAGCTTGGATGGGAGCGGCTACACCTTC. This gives the protein CASSLDGSGYTF. The V call is TRBV5-1, the J call TRBJ1-2; D call uncertain. CDR1 is SGHRS, CDR2 YFSETQ, per germline. The V gene lost 0 bases and the J gene lost 8 bases, with 8 bases spanning the gap. The CDR3 has 12 residues.

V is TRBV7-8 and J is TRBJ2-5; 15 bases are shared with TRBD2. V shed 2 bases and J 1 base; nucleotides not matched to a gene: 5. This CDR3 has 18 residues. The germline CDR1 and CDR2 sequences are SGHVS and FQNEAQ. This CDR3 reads CASSLPGLAGGGQETQYF. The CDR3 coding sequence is TGTGCCAGCAGCTTACCGGGACTAGCGGGGGGCGGCCAAGAGACCCAGTACTTC.

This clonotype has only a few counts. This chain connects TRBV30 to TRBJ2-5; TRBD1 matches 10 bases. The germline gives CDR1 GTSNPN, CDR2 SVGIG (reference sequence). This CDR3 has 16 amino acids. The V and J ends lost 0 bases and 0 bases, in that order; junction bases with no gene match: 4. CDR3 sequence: CAWSVGTGAYQETQYF. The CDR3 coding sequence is TGTGCCTGGAGTGTGGGGACAGGGGCTTACCAAGAGACCCAGTACTTC.

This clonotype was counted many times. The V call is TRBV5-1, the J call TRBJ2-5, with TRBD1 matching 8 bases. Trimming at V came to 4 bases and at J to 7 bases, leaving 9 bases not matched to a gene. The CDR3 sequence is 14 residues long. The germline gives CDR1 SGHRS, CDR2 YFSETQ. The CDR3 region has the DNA TGCGCCAGCAGCCCAGGACAGGGCGAGAGGACCCAGTACTTC. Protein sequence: CASSPGQGERTQYF. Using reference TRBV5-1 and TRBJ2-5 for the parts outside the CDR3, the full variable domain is KAGVTQTPRYLIKTRGQQVTLSCSPISGHRSVSWYQQTPGQGLQFLFEYFSETQRNKGNFPGRFSGRQFSNSRSEMNVSTLELGDSALYLCASSPGQGERTQYFGPGTRLLVL.

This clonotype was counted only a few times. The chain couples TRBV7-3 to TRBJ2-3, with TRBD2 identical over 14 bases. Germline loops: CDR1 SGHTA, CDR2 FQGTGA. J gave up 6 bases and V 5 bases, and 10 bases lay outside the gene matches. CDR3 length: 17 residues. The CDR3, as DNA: TGTGCCAGCAGCCAAAACCCGGGACTAGCGGGAGCGGATACGCAGTATTTT. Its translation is CASSQNPGLAGADTQYF. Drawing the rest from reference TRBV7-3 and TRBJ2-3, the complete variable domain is GAGVSQTPSNKVTEKGKYVELRCDPISGHTALYWYRQSLGQGPEFLIYFQGTGAADDSGLPNDRFFAVRPEGSVSTLKIQRTERGDSAVYLCASSQNPGLAGADTQYFGPGTRLTVL.

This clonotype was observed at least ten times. For the CDR3, the DNA is TGTGCCAGCAGTTACTCGAGGGGACAGACTGAAGCTTTCTTT. Amino acid sequence: CASSYSRGQTEAFF. V is TRBV6-5 and J is TRBJ1-1, with TRBD1 identical over 7 bases. The CDR3 length is 14 residues. J lost 5 bases, V lost 0 bases, and 3 bases had no gene match. In germline, CDR1 is MNHEY, CDR2 SVGAGI.

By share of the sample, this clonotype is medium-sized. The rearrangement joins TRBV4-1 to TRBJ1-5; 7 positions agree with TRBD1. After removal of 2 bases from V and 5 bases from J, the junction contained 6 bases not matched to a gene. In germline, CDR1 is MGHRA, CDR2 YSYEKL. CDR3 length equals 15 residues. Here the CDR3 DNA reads TGCGCCAGCAGCCAATTCAGGACAGGAGATCAGCCCCAGCATTTT. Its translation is CASSQFRTGDQPQHF.

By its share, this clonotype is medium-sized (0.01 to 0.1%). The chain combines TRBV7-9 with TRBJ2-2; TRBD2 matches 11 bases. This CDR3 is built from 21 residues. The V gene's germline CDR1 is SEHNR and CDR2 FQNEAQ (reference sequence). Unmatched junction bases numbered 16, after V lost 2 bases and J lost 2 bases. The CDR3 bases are TGTGCCAGCAGCTTAAGGCGCGGGGGAGCTACTAGCGGGGGAAACACCGGGGAGCTGTTTTTT. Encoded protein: CASSLRRGGATSGGNTGELFF.

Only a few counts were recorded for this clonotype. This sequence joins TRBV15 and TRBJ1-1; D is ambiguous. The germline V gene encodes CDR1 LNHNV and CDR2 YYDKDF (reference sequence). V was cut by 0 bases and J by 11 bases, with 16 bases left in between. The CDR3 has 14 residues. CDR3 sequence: CATSRDRTARHAFF. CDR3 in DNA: TGTGCCACCAGCAGAGATAGAACAGCAAGGCATGCTTTCTTT.